Listed below are T cell receptor beta chains from one sample, sequenced in a study of T cells in Graves' hyperthyroidism and ophthalmopathy. TCRdb itself ran the multiplex PCR reads through MiXCR, one entry per CDR3 protein. The sample consists of some 720,000 distinct CDR3 sequences, about a sixth of them appearing once. Material: blood. Every receptor here comes from a man aged 18 to 35 with Graves' hyperthyroidism. The CDR3 runs from the conserved cysteine through the conserved F or W. D genes are given only for firm matches. Where a row states a size, it is once, few, many or the class of an expanded clone; other rows omit it.

>TRBD1|TRBJ1-2|16|many|TRBV24-1
CATSDPGQGKMDGYTF
TGTGCCACCAGTGACCCAGGACAGGGGAAGATGGATGGCTACACCTTC
>TRBD2|TRBJ2-1|15|many|TRBV20-1
CSAPISGRTYNEQFF
TGCAGTGCTCCTATTAGCGGGAGAACTTACAATGAGCAGTTCTTC
>NA|TRBJ2-1|14|many|TRBV6-1
CASSEPGQNNEQFF
TGTGCCAGCAGTGAACCTGGGCAGAACAATGAGCAGTTCTTC
>NA|TRBJ2-5|13|many|TRBV2
CASRGNGQETQYF
TGTGCCAGCAGGGGCAATGGACAAGAGACCCAGTACTTC
>NA|TRBJ1-1|15|many|TRBV7-2
CASSPRMGVPTEAFF
TGTGCCAGCAGCCCCCGGATGGGGGTACCCACTGAAGCTTTCTTT
>TRBD1|TRBJ2-4|14|few|TRBV28
CASSWDRGPNIQYF
TGTGCCAGCAGCTGGGACAGGGGTCCGAACATTCAGTACTTC
>TRBD2|TRBJ2-1|17|NA|TRBV6-1
CASSAMPPGLAATGEFF
TGTGCCAGCAGTGCGATGCCTCCGGGACTAGCGGCCACGGGGGAGTTCTTC
>NA|TRBJ1-1|14|few|TRBV14
CASSPFRGATEAFF
TGTGCCAGCAGCCCTTTCCGTGGGGCCACTGAAGCTTTCTTT
>TRBD1|TRBJ1-5|13|few|TRBV24-1
CATSHRGPQPQHF
TGTGCCACCAGTCACAGGGGCCCTCAGCCCCAGCATTTT
>NA|TRBJ2-7|13|NA|TRBV29-1
CSVAPGVSYEQYF
TGCAGCGTCGCCCCAGGAGTTTCCTACGAGCAGTACTTC
>TRBD1|TRBJ2-1|19|few|TRBV11-3
CASSLVAIAGDSSYNEQFF
TGTGCCAGCAGCTTAGTCGCGATTGCAGGGGACAGCTCCTACAATGAGCAGTTCTTC
>NA|TRBJ2-4|13|NA|TRBV19
CASSLQERDIQYF
TGTGCCAGTAGCCTCCAGGAACGGGACATTCAGTACTTC
>NA|TRBJ1-2|15|few|TRBV7-9
CASSLNFQFLGGYTF
TGTGCCAGCAGCTTAAATTTCCAATTCCTGGGAGGCTACACCTTC
>NA|TRBJ2-7|12|many|TRBV20-1
CSATDRAYEQYF
TGCAGTGCTACGGACAGAGCCTACGAGCAGTACTTC
>TRBD1|TRBJ2-5|15|many|TRBV7-9
CASSFPRDRTWTQYF
TGTGCCAGCAGCTTTCCGCGGGACAGGACTTGGACCCAGTACTTC
>NA|TRBJ1-5|13|many|TRBV10-3
CAISEMIGQPQHF
TGTGCCATCAGTGAAATGATTGGACAGCCCCAGCATTTT
>NA|TRBJ1-2|15|many|TRBV12-3/TRBV12-4
CASSYISGALVGYTF
TGTGCCAGCAGTTATATCTCGGGGGCTCTGGTTGGCTACACCTTC
>NA|TRBJ2-2|17|NA|TRBV19
CASSKDSHFSNTGELFF
TGTGCCAGTAGCAAGGACAGCCACTTTTCGAACACCGGGGAGCTGTTTTTT
>NA|TRBJ1-1|13|NA|TRBV19
CTSFPKGNTEAFF
TGTACCAGTTTTCCCAAGGGAAACACTGAAGCTTTCTTT
>TRBD2|TRBJ2-5|16|many|TRBV30
CAWSVAGGHIRATQYF
TGTGCCTGGAGTGTAGCGGGAGGGCATATTCGGGCGACCCAGTACTTC
>TRBD2|TRBJ2-1|16|few|TRBV6-1
CASSRNLAGSYNEQFF
TGTGCCAGCAGTAGAAACCTAGCGGGCTCCTACAATGAGCAGTTCTTC
>NA|TRBJ2-7|12|NA|TRBV3-1
CASSQEAYEQYF
TGTGCCAGCAGCCAAGAGGCCTACGAGCAGTACTTC
>NA|TRBJ2-2|12|many|TRBV28
CASGPKAGELFF
TGTGCCAGCGGGCCCAAAGCGGGGGAGCTGTTTTTT
>NA|TRBJ2-2|16|NA|TRBV18
CASSPQGVPNTGELFF
TGTGCCAGCTCACCACAGGGGGTTCCGAACACCGGGGAGCTGTTTTTT
>TRBD1|TRBJ2-7|13|many|TRBV29-1
CSVDGTGGNEQYF
TGCAGCGTTGACGGGACAGGGGGCAACGAGCAGTACTTC
>NA|TRBJ2-7|15|many|TRBV27
CASSSLAQRDYEQYF
TGTGCCAGCAGTTCCCTCGCCCAGAGGGACTACGAGCAGTACTTC
>NA|TRBJ1-3|15|few|TRBV7-9
CASSLDGRAGNTIYF
TGTGCCAGCAGCTTAGACGGCAGGGCTGGAAACACCATATATTTT
>NA|TRBJ2-1|12|NA|TRBV10-3
CAISVIDNEQFF
TGTGCCATCAGTGTTATCGACAATGAGCAGTTCTTC
>TRBD2|TRBJ2-3|12|few|TRBV28
CASSLPGRGQYF
TGTGCCAGCAGTTTGCCTGGGAGGGGGCAGTATTTT
>NA|TRBJ2-3|13|NA|TRBV6-1
CASRDGASDTQYF
TGTGCCAGCAGGGATGGGGCCTCAGATACGCAGTATTTT
>TRBD1|TRBJ2-7|13|many|TRBV20-1
CSAQQGDRPEQYF
TGCAGTGCTCAACAGGGGGACAGGCCCGAGCAGTACTTC
>NA|TRBJ1-2|13|NA|TRBV9
CASSPRFHYGYTF
TGTGCCAGCAGCCCGCGATTCCACTATGGCTACACCTTC
>TRBD2|TRBJ2-5|15|many|TRBV6-2/TRBV6-3
CASGSSGRALETQYF
TGTGCCAGCGGATCTAGCGGGAGGGCCCTGGAGACCCAGTACTTC
>TRBD1|TRBJ1-2|14|few|TRBV28
CASSKQGADYGYTF
TGTGCCAGCAGTAAACAGGGGGCGGACTATGGCTACACCTTC
>NA|TRBJ2-1|15|many|TRBV18
CASSPPSGSNNEQFF
TGTGCCAGCTCACCACCTAGCGGAAGCAACAATGAGCAGTTCTTC
>NA|TRBJ2-7|14|NA|TRBV6-2/TRBV6-3
CASSVAPDRHEQYF
TGTGCCAGCAGTGTTGCCCCGGACCGGCACGAGCAGTACTTC
>NA|TRBJ1-4|15|many|TRBV2
CASGHRVALNEKLFF
TGTGCCAGCGGACACAGGGTCGCGCTTAATGAAAAACTGTTTTTT
>NA|TRBJ2-1|15|NA|TRBV15
CATSRELGGRDEQFF
TGTGCCACCAGCAGAGAGTTAGGAGGGAGAGATGAGCAGTTCTTC
>TRBD2|TRBJ2-3|18|few|TRBV13
CASSLAVWTSDPADTQYF
TGTGCCAGCAGCTTAGCCGTTTGGACTAGTGATCCTGCAGATACGCAGTATTTT
>TRBD2|TRBJ2-7|13|few|TRBV7-2
CASSLEREREQYF
TGTGCCAGCAGCTTAGAGCGGGAGCGCGAGCAGTACTTC
>NA|TRBJ2-3|12|few|TRBV20-1
CSLMESTDTQYF
TGCAGCCTGATGGAAAGCACAGATACGCAGTATTTT
>TRBD1|TRBJ2-5|15|many|TRBV20-1
CSARPGTGRQETQYF
TGCAGTGCTCGTCCCGGGACAGGGCGTCAAGAGACCCAGTACTTC
>NA|TRBJ2-1|13|many|TRBV11-2
CASSLNRVEEQFF
TGTGCCAGCAGCCTTAACAGGGTCGAAGAGCAGTTCTTC
>TRBD1|TRBJ1-1|14|NA|TRBV12-3/TRBV12-4
CASSPTGGIPEAFF
TGTGCCAGCAGCCCGACAGGGGGGATTCCTGAAGCTTTCTTT
>TRBD1|TRBJ2-7|13|many|TRBV5-1
CASAGTDPHEQYF
TGCGCCAGCGCAGGGACAGACCCCCACGAGCAGTACTTC
>TRBD1|TRBJ1-2|15|many|TRBV6-1
CASSFLFTGGDGYTF
TGTGCCAGCAGTTTTCTCTTTACAGGGGGCGATGGCTACACCTTC
>NA|TRBJ2-1|12|NA|TRBV3-1
CASSQADNEQFF
TGTGCCAGCAGCCAAGCAGACAATGAGCAGTTCTTC
>TRBD1|TRBJ1-1|15|NA|TRBV6-5
CASSYETGGGTEAFF
TGTGCCAGCAGTTACGAGACAGGGGGAGGTACTGAAGCTTTCTTT
>TRBD2|TRBJ2-1|15|few|TRBV11-3
CASSPGTSYPNEQFF
TGTGCCAGCAGCCCCGGGACTAGCTACCCAAATGAGCAGTTCTTC
>NA|TRBJ1-3|15|many|TRBV11-3
CASSLGGTPGNTIYF
TGTGCCAGCAGCTTAGGAGGGACCCCCGGAAACACCATATATTTT
>NA|TRBJ2-7|12|few|TRBV7-2
CASSPRIGEQYF
TGTGCCAGCAGCCCCCGGATCGGCGAGCAGTACTTC
>TRBD2|TRBJ2-2|17|many|TRBV9
CASSAVPAGGNTGELFF
TGTGCCAGCAGCGCTGTACCCGCGGGAGGGAACACCGGGGAGCTGTTTTTT
>TRBD2|TRBJ2-1|17|NA|TRBV6-2/TRBV6-3
CASSSGSGGSSYNEQFF
TGTGCCAGCAGTTCAGGCTCGGGGGGGAGCTCCTACAATGAGCAGTTCTTC
>NA|TRBJ2-3|15|many|TRBV7-2
CASSLELAFTDTQYF
TGTGCCAGCAGCTTAGAACTAGCTTTCACAGATACGCAGTATTTT
>NA|TRBJ2-3|15|NA|TRBV19
CASMSVGRSTDTQYF
TGTGCCAGTATGTCAGTGGGCAGGAGCACAGATACGCAGTATTTT
>TRBD1|TRBJ2-6|15|few|TRBV28
CASKTGAQGANVLTF
TGTGCCAGCAAAACAGGGGCGCAAGGGGCCAACGTCCTGACTTTC
>NA|TRBJ2-1|15|few|TRBV14
CASSATASSYNEQFF
TGTGCCAGCAGCGCTACCGCTAGCTCCTACAATGAGCAGTTCTTC
>NA|TRBJ1-3|14|many|TRBV27
CASSAQGSGNTIYF
TGTGCCAGCAGTGCACAGGGATCTGGAAACACCATATATTTT